The clone carrying this TCR beta chain was seen more than once but under ten times. The method was immunoSEQ multiplex PCR; TCRdb's version includes in-frame clones alone and lacks a portion of them. The table has around 150,000 clones, 77% seen once. Germline loops: CDR1 SGHNT, CDR2 YYREEE (reference sequence). The CDR3 has 14 residues. Trimming removed 4 bases from V and 5 bases from J; junction bases left unmatched: 8. The data were obtained in a study of blood T cell repertoires in COVID-19. The rearrangement links TRBV5-4 to TRBJ1-2; 7 bases match TRBD1. The sequenced sample consisted of peripheral blood. The TCR comes from an older man with acute or convalescent COVID-19. The CDR3 reads CASSGRDRSYGYTF. The CDR3 DNA reads TGTGCCAGCAGCGGTCGGGACAGATCGTATGGCTACACCTTC.